This is a list of T cell receptor beta chains from one sample in a study of T-cell reconstitution after alpha-beta-depleted transplantation in children. TCRdb re-derived calls from the PCR reads in MiXCR, one entry per CDR3 protein. The repertoire holds 490,000 or so distinct CDR3 sequences, with approximately 13% as singletons. The source was PBMCs from the stem cell graft donor, collected from the stem cell graft. Source of these receptors: a human donor who donated a stem cell graft to a child with combined immunodeficiency. Both conserved end residues are part of each CDR3. A D gene is named only where the DNA matches it firmly. Size is omitted from some rows. Given values are once, few, many or a class for expanded clones.

CDR3 protein: CASSPRDGQYGYTF
CDR3 DNA: TGTGCCAGCAGCCCGAGGGACGGACAATATGGCTACACCTTC
V gene: TRBV5-4
clone size: NA
J gene: TRBJ1-2
D gene: NA

CDR3 protein: CASSPSGAGYGYTF
CDR3 DNA: TGTGCCAGCAGCCCATCGGGGGCTGGGTATGGCTACACCTTC
V gene: TRBV12-3/TRBV12-4
clone size: many
J gene: TRBJ1-2
D gene: NA

CDR3 protein: CASSQDLELRFAPGNTIYF
CDR3 DNA: TGCGCCAGCAGCCAAGATCTGGAGCTAAGGTTCGCCCCTGGAAACACCATATATTTT
V gene: TRBV4-3
clone size: few
J gene: TRBJ1-3
D gene: NA

CDR3 protein: CASSLSTDTGELFF
CDR3 DNA: TGTGCCAGCAGTTTATCAACAGACACCGGGGAGCTGTTTTTT
V gene: TRBV28
clone size: few
J gene: TRBJ2-2
D gene: NA

CDR3 protein: CASSSRGGRTDTQYF
CDR3 DNA: TGTGCCAGCAGCTCTCGGGGGGGCCGAACAGATACGCAGTATTTT
V gene: TRBV7-9
clone size: NA
J gene: TRBJ2-3
D gene: TRBD2

CDR3 protein: CASSSRSEGKGGNEQFF
CDR3 DNA: TGTGCCAGCAGTTCACGGTCAGAGGGGAAGGGGGGCAATGAGCAGTTCTTC
V gene: TRBV6-5
clone size: few
J gene: TRBJ2-1
D gene: NA

CDR3 protein: CASSSGTSGSFYNEQFF
CDR3 DNA: TGTGCCAGCAGCTCCGGGACTAGCGGGAGTTTCTACAATGAGCAGTTCTTC
V gene: TRBV7-9
clone size: few
J gene: TRBJ2-1
D gene: TRBD2

CDR3 protein: CASRPVPGQGGDGELFF
CDR3 DNA: TGTGCCAGCAGGCCCGTTCCGGGACAGGGAGGAGACGGGGAGCTGTTTTTT
V gene: TRBV12-3/TRBV12-4
clone size: many
J gene: TRBJ2-2
D gene: TRBD1

CDR3 protein: CASSPPGGNEAFF
CDR3 DNA: TGTGCCAGCTCACCACCGGGGGGCAATGAAGCTTTCTTT
V gene: TRBV18
clone size: NA
J gene: TRBJ1-1
D gene: NA

CDR3 protein: CASSSGQGDNEQFF
CDR3 DNA: TGCGCCAGCAGCTCTGGACAGGGCGACAATGAGCAGTTCTTC
V gene: TRBV5-1
clone size: few
J gene: TRBJ2-1
D gene: TRBD1

CDR3 protein: CTTGGNEQFF
CDR3 DNA: TGCACCACTGGGGGAAATGAGCAGTTCTTC
V gene: TRBV29-1
clone size: many
J gene: TRBJ2-1
D gene: NA

CDR3 protein: CASSLGARGHDNEQFF
CDR3 DNA: TGTGCCAGCAGCTTAGGCGCCAGGGGGCATGACAATGAGCAGTTCTTC
V gene: TRBV7-9
clone size: many
J gene: TRBJ2-1
D gene: TRBD1

CDR3 protein: CASSPSRARSLEAFF
CDR3 DNA: TGTGCCAGCAGTCCGTCCAGGGCGCGGAGCCTTGAAGCTTTCTTT
V gene: TRBV27
clone size: many
J gene: TRBJ1-1
D gene: NA

CDR3 protein: CASSIGTSGFTGELFF
CDR3 DNA: TGTGCCAGCAGCATTGGGACTAGCGGATTCACCGGGGAGCTGTTTTTT
V gene: TRBV9
clone size: few
J gene: TRBJ2-2
D gene: TRBD2

CDR3 protein: CASSQLTGTDVYEQYF
CDR3 DNA: TGCGCCAGCAGCCAACTTACCGGGACAGATGTCTACGAGCAGTACTTC
V gene: TRBV4-1
clone size: once
J gene: TRBJ2-7
D gene: TRBD1

CDR3 protein: CAIREHGQGETQYF
CDR3 DNA: TGTGCCATCAGAGAACACGGACAGGGGGAGACCCAGTACTTC
V gene: TRBV10-3
clone size: many
J gene: TRBJ2-5
D gene: TRBD1

CDR3 protein: CASSFSRDGDTQYF
CDR3 DNA: TGTGCCAGCAGCTTTTCTCGGGACGGGGATACGCAGTATTTT
V gene: TRBV7-3
clone size: few
J gene: TRBJ2-3
D gene: NA

CDR3 protein: CASSQGQGVNEQFF
CDR3 DNA: TGTGCCAGCAGCCAAGGACAGGGTGTGAATGAGCAGTTCTTC
V gene: TRBV7-3
clone size: many
J gene: TRBJ2-1
D gene: TRBD1

CDR3 protein: CASSTRPSGNTEAFF
CDR3 DNA: TGCGCCAGCAGCACACGACCCAGCGGGAACACTGAAGCTTTCTTT
V gene: TRBV4-3
clone size: few
J gene: TRBJ1-1
D gene: NA

CDR3 protein: CASSFGTGETQYF
CDR3 DNA: TGTGCCAGCAGTTTTGGGACAGGAGAGACCCAGTACTTC
V gene: TRBV12-3/TRBV12-4
clone size: many
J gene: TRBJ2-5
D gene: TRBD1

CDR3 protein: CASSLSEGWPYQPQHF
CDR3 DNA: TGTGCCAGCAGCTTGTCCGAGGGATGGCCATATCAGCCCCAGCATTTT
V gene: TRBV5-6
clone size: many
J gene: TRBJ1-5
D gene: NA

CDR3 protein: CASSPEVDEQYF
CDR3 DNA: TGTGCCAGCAGCCCGGAGGTCGACGAGCAGTACTTC
V gene: TRBV12-3/TRBV12-4
clone size: many
J gene: TRBJ2-7
D gene: NA

CDR3 protein: CSARNSGPWTDTQYF
CDR3 DNA: TGCAGTGCGCGGAATAGCGGTCCTTGGACAGATACGCAGTATTTT
V gene: TRBV20-1
clone size: NA
J gene: TRBJ2-3
D gene: NA

CDR3 protein: CATSEREGTDTQYF
CDR3 DNA: TGTGCCACCAGTGAGCGGGAGGGCACAGATACGCAGTATTTT
V gene: TRBV24-1
clone size: NA
J gene: TRBJ2-3
D gene: TRBD2

CDR3 protein: CASSQTKRSDEQYF
CDR3 DNA: TGCGCCAGCAGCCAAACCAAGAGGAGCGACGAGCAGTACTTC
V gene: TRBV4-3
clone size: NA
J gene: TRBJ2-7
D gene: NA

CDR3 protein: CASSERLNTEAFF
CDR3 DNA: TGTGCCAGCAGTGAAAGGTTGAACACTGAAGCTTTCTTT
V gene: TRBV2
clone size: many
J gene: TRBJ1-1
D gene: NA

CDR3 protein: CFPGLNYGYTF
CDR3 DNA: TGTTTCCCGGGACTTAACTATGGCTACACCTTC
V gene: TRBV12-3/TRBV12-4
clone size: NA
J gene: TRBJ1-2
D gene: NA

CDR3 protein: CASSQGSTTNNEQFF
CDR3 DNA: TGTGCCAGCAGCCAGGGTTCCACCACTAACAATGAGCAGTTCTTC
V gene: TRBV3-1
clone size: many
J gene: TRBJ2-1
D gene: NA

CDR3 protein: CASSQERTSGFYEQYF
CDR3 DNA: TGCGCCAGCAGCCAAGAAAGGACTAGCGGGTTTTACGAGCAGTACTTC
V gene: TRBV4-3
clone size: many
J gene: TRBJ2-7
D gene: TRBD2

CDR3 protein: CASSRSVTGELFF
CDR3 DNA: TGTGCCAGCAGTCGTTCGGTCACCGGGGAGCTGTTTTTT
V gene: TRBV12-3/TRBV12-4
clone size: NA
J gene: TRBJ2-2
D gene: NA

CDR3 protein: CSAGTSGRGTQYF
CDR3 DNA: TGCAGTGCGGGGACTAGCGGGAGGGGAACGCAGTATTTT
V gene: TRBV20-1
clone size: NA
J gene: TRBJ2-3
D gene: TRBD2

CDR3 protein: CASRPTSGGQYF
CDR3 DNA: TGTGCCAGCAGGCCCACTAGCGGGGGGCAGTATTTT
V gene: TRBV12-3/TRBV12-4
clone size: many
J gene: TRBJ2-3
D gene: TRBD2

CDR3 protein: CASSYSNLGSSADSPLHF
CDR3 DNA: TGTGCCAGCAGTTACTCGAATCTGGGGTCAAGTGCCGATTCACCCCTCCACTTT
V gene: TRBV6-5
clone size: few
J gene: TRBJ1-6
D gene: NA

CDR3 protein: CASSRQTSYNEQFF
CDR3 DNA: TGTGCCAGCAGTCGACAAACCTCCTACAATGAGCAGTTCTTC
V gene: TRBV6-1
clone size: NA
J gene: TRBJ2-1
D gene: NA

CDR3 protein: CASSIGGGTGELFF
CDR3 DNA: TGTGCCAGTAGTATCGGGGGCGGCACCGGGGAGCTGTTTTTT
V gene: TRBV19
clone size: NA
J gene: TRBJ2-2
D gene: NA

CDR3 protein: CASSFGIAKNIQYF
CDR3 DNA: TGTGCCAGCAGCTTCGGAATAGCCAAAAACATTCAGTACTTC
V gene: TRBV13
clone size: NA
J gene: TRBJ2-4
D gene: NA

CDR3 protein: CASSHPRRSNTEAFF
CDR3 DNA: TGTGCCAGCAGCCATCCGCGGCGGTCGAACACTGAAGCTTTCTTT
V gene: TRBV7-9
clone size: few
J gene: TRBJ1-1
D gene: NA

CDR3 protein: CSVYLAGQETQYF
CDR3 DNA: TGCAGCGTCTACCTAGCGGGACAAGAGACCCAGTACTTC
V gene: TRBV29-1
clone size: many
J gene: TRBJ2-5
D gene: TRBD2

CDR3 protein: CSARDRDRGIYEQYF
CDR3 DNA: TGCAGTGCTAGAGATAGGGACAGGGGTATCTACGAGCAGTACTTC
V gene: TRBV20-1
clone size: few
J gene: TRBJ2-7
D gene: TRBD1

CDR3 protein: CASSLGGPRAYEQYF
CDR3 DNA: TGTGCCAGCAGCTTAGGGGGGCCGAGGGCCTACGAGCAGTACTTC
V gene: TRBV7-2
clone size: few
J gene: TRBJ2-7
D gene: NA

CDR3 protein: CASSQDLGGLAGGETQYF
CDR3 DNA: TGCGCCAGCAGCCAAGATCTGGGGGGACTAGCGGGGGGAGAGACCCAGTACTTC
V gene: TRBV4-3
clone size: NA
J gene: TRBJ2-5
D gene: TRBD2